These T cell receptor beta chains were read from a single sample in a study of CD8 T cells in ankylosing spondylitis. One entry per CDR3 protein, called by TCRdb with MiXCR from the 5' RACE reads. The sample includes roughly 250,000 distinct CDR3 sequences, over 8.5% of them seen just once. Sequencing input: blood, either unsorted or a sorted T cell fraction (not recorded which). Source of these receptors: a male donor with ankylosing spondylitis or in good health (not recorded which). Each CDR3 is given with its conserved first and last residue. D genes are given only for firm matches. The listing skips clone size in some rows; elsewhere it reads once, few, many or a size class.

CDR3 protein: CSVDSPEAFF; CDR3 DNA: TGCAGCGTTGATTCCCCTGAAGCTTTCTTT; V gene: TRBV29-1; J gene: TRBJ1-1; clone size: many; D gene: NA
CDR3 protein: CASSLTGTINEQYF; CDR3 DNA: TGTGCCAGCAGCTTAACCGGGACTATAAACGAGCAGTACTTC; V gene: TRBV5-5; J gene: TRBJ2-7; clone size: NA; D gene: TRBD2
CDR3 protein: CASSPGQASGELFF; CDR3 DNA: TGCGCCAGCAGCCCGGGGCAGGCCTCCGGGGAGCTGTTTTTT; V gene: TRBV5-1; J gene: TRBJ2-2; clone size: NA; D gene: NA
CDR3 protein: CASSSAPREETQYF; CDR3 DNA: TGTGCCAGCAGTTCGGCCCCGCGTGAGGAGACCCAGTACTTC; V gene: TRBV12-3/TRBV12-4; J gene: TRBJ2-5; clone size: many; D gene: NA
CDR3 protein: CASNSGTSWDTQYF; CDR3 DNA: TGTGCCAGCAACTCCGGGACTAGCTGGGATACGCAGTATTTT; V gene: TRBV7-9; J gene: TRBJ2-3; clone size: many; D gene: TRBD2
CDR3 protein: CASSPGQGGDTQYF; CDR3 DNA: TGTGCCAGCAGCCCGGGACAGGGTGGAGATACGCAGTATTTT; V gene: TRBV5-5; J gene: TRBJ2-3; clone size: few; D gene: TRBD1
CDR3 protein: CASSYSNGWTGELFF; CDR3 DNA: TGTGCCAGCAGTTACTCGAATGGGTGGACCGGGGAGCTGTTTTTT; V gene: TRBV6-5; J gene: TRBJ2-2; clone size: many; D gene: NA
CDR3 protein: CASSQDGRSKTQYF; CDR3 DNA: TGTGCCAGCAGCCAAGACGGCAGGTCGAAGACCCAGTACTTC; V gene: TRBV3-1; J gene: TRBJ2-5; clone size: many; D gene: NA
CDR3 protein: CASSTLAEQFF; CDR3 DNA: TGTGCCAGCAGCACACTAGCGGAGCAGTTCTTC; V gene: TRBV7-2; J gene: TRBJ2-1; clone size: many; D gene: TRBD2
CDR3 protein: CSARGDRSNEKLFF; CDR3 DNA: TGCAGTGCTAGAGGGGACAGGTCTAATGAAAAACTGTTTTTT; V gene: TRBV20-1; J gene: TRBJ1-4; clone size: many; D gene: TRBD1
CDR3 protein: CASSSGGLDQPQHF; CDR3 DNA: TGTGCCAGCAGCTCAGGGGGCTTAGATCAGCCCCAGCATTTT; V gene: TRBV7-9; J gene: TRBJ1-5; clone size: many; D gene: TRBD1
CDR3 protein: CSGADCPEKEKLFF; CDR3 DNA: TGCAGCGGGGCCGATTGTCCCGAGAAAGAAAAACTGTTTTTT; V gene: TRBV29-1; J gene: TRBJ1-4; clone size: many; D gene: NA
CDR3 protein: CASSLRTGPRMSSPLHF; CDR3 DNA: TGTGCCAGCAGTCTCCGGACTGGCCCCAGGATGAGTTCACCCCTCCACTTT; V gene: TRBV6-1; J gene: TRBJ1-6; clone size: many; D gene: NA
CDR3 protein: CATSGLGRMNTEAFF; CDR3 DNA: TGTGCCACCAGCGGCCTGGGACGGATGAACACTGAAGCTTTCTTT; V gene: TRBV15; J gene: TRBJ1-1; clone size: many; D gene: NA
CDR3 protein: CSASLPGMNTEAFF; CDR3 DNA: TGCAGTGCTAGTTTGCCGGGGATGAACACTGAAGCTTTCTTT; V gene: TRBV20-1; J gene: TRBJ1-1; clone size: many; D gene: NA
CDR3 protein: CASSQAGDQNTEAFF; CDR3 DNA: TGTGCCAGCAGCCAAGCCGGGGACCAGAACACTGAAGCTTTCTTT; V gene: TRBV4-2; J gene: TRBJ1-1; clone size: NA; D gene: NA
CDR3 protein: CASSETSGRAVVLYF; CDR3 DNA: TGTGCCAGCAGCGAAACTAGCGGGCGTGCCGTCGTTCTGTACTTC; V gene: TRBV6-2/TRBV6-3; J gene: TRBJ2-7; clone size: many; D gene: TRBD2
CDR3 protein: CASSSEDRYSEKLFF; CDR3 DNA: TGTGCCAGCAGCTCGGAAGACAGATATAGCGAAAAACTGTTTTTT; V gene: TRBV5-5; J gene: TRBJ1-4; clone size: NA; D gene: NA
CDR3 protein: CASSFGRGGTDTQYF; CDR3 DNA: TGCGCCAGCAGCTTTGGGAGAGGGGGCACAGATACGCAGTATTTT; V gene: TRBV5-1; J gene: TRBJ2-3; clone size: many; D gene: NA
CDR3 protein: CSAPTNSPYNEQFF; CDR3 DNA: TGCAGTGCTCCCACCAACAGCCCCTACAATGAGCAGTTCTTC; V gene: TRBV20-1; J gene: TRBJ2-1; clone size: many; D gene: NA
CDR3 protein: CASSYSLYSQPQHF; CDR3 DNA: TGTGCCAGCAGTTACAGCCTGTATAGTCAGCCCCAGCATTTT; V gene: TRBV6-2/TRBV6-3; J gene: TRBJ1-5; clone size: NA; D gene: NA
CDR3 protein: CASTQVYREDVTDTQYF; CDR3 DNA: TGTGCCTCCACCCAAGTATACCGGGAGGATGTCACAGATACGCAGTATTTT; V gene: TRBV3-1; J gene: TRBJ2-3; clone size: NA; D gene: TRBD2
CDR3 protein: CASSSGGRPRYNEQFF; CDR3 DNA: TGTGCCAGCAGCTCCGGCGGGCGGCCCCGATACAATGAGCAGTTCTTC; V gene: TRBV7-9; J gene: TRBJ2-1; clone size: few; D gene: NA
CDR3 protein: CASSLASGRMGEQYF; CDR3 DNA: TGTGCCAGCAGCTTGGCTAGCGGGAGAATGGGAGAGCAGTACTTC; V gene: TRBV7-2; J gene: TRBJ2-7; clone size: many; D gene: TRBD2
CDR3 protein: CSASKPSGEVQETQYF; CDR3 DNA: TGCAGTGCTAGTAAACCCTCCGGAGAGGTACAAGAGACCCAGTACTTC; V gene: TRBV20-1; J gene: TRBJ2-5; clone size: few; D gene: NA
CDR3 protein: CASSQETSGGLNTGELFF; CDR3 DNA: TGTGCCAGCAGCCAAGAGACTAGCGGGGGCCTAAACACCGGGGAGCTGTTTTTT; V gene: TRBV4-2; J gene: TRBJ2-2; clone size: many; D gene: TRBD2
CDR3 protein: CASSPMAGKGYTF; CDR3 DNA: TGTGCCAGCAGCCCCATGGCAGGGAAAGGCTACACCTTC; V gene: TRBV7-8; J gene: TRBJ1-2; clone size: many; D gene: NA
CDR3 protein: CASSQDVWREDYEQYF; CDR3 DNA: TGTGCCAGCAGCCAAGATGTTTGGAGGGAGGACTACGAGCAGTACTTC; V gene: TRBV4-2; J gene: TRBJ2-7; clone size: NA; D gene: NA
CDR3 protein: CASSLGQGMNQPQHF; CDR3 DNA: TGTGCCAGCAGCTTAGGACAGGGGATGAATCAGCCCCAGCATTTT; V gene: TRBV7-2; J gene: TRBJ1-5; clone size: many; D gene: TRBD1
CDR3 protein: CAWTTHRGSWSGNTIYF; CDR3 DNA: TGTGCCTGGACCACCCACAGGGGGAGTTGGTCTGGAAACACCATATATTTT; V gene: TRBV30; J gene: TRBJ1-3; clone size: NA; D gene: TRBD1
CDR3 protein: CSAREAGWVDTEAFF; CDR3 DNA: TGCAGTGCTAGAGAAGCGGGATGGGTGGACACTGAAGCTTTCTTT; V gene: TRBV20-1; J gene: TRBJ1-1; clone size: many; D gene: NA
CDR3 protein: CASSSHMNTEAFF; CDR3 DNA: TGTGCCAGCAGTTCTCACATGAACACTGAAGCTTTCTTT; V gene: TRBV7-2; J gene: TRBJ1-1; clone size: many; D gene: NA
CDR3 protein: CASSMPRSTHSNQPQHF; CDR3 DNA: TGTGCCAGCAGTATGCCCCGGTCGACCCATAGCAATCAGCCCCAGCATTTT; V gene: TRBV6-1; J gene: TRBJ1-5; clone size: many; D gene: NA
CDR3 protein: CASNAGADNEQFF; CDR3 DNA: TGCGCCAGCAACGCCGGGGCTGACAATGAGCAGTTCTTC; V gene: TRBV5-1; J gene: TRBJ2-1; clone size: many; D gene: NA
CDR3 protein: CASSLIGRGENTEAFF; CDR3 DNA: TGCGCCAGCAGCTTGATAGGGCGGGGAGAGAACACTGAAGCTTTCTTT; V gene: TRBV5-1; J gene: TRBJ1-1; clone size: many; D gene: NA
CDR3 protein: CASSLSGIIYEQYF; CDR3 DNA: TGTGCCAGCAGTTTATCGGGGATCATCTACGAGCAGTACTTC; V gene: TRBV28; J gene: TRBJ2-7; clone size: many; D gene: NA
CDR3 protein: CSALSPGQGISGELFF; CDR3 DNA: TGCAGTGCTCTCTCCCCGGGACAGGGAATTTCCGGGGAGCTGTTTTTT; V gene: TRBV20-1; J gene: TRBJ2-2; clone size: many; D gene: TRBD1
CDR3 protein: CASSVAGFNEQYF; CDR3 DNA: TGTGCCAGCAGCGTAGCAGGGTTCAACGAGCAGTACTTC; V gene: TRBV9; J gene: TRBJ2-7; clone size: NA; D gene: NA
CDR3 protein: CSARDGTGKGEQYF; CDR3 DNA: TGCAGTGCTAGAGATGGGACAGGGAAGGGCGAGCAGTACTTC; V gene: TRBV20-1; J gene: TRBJ2-7; clone size: NA; D gene: TRBD1
CDR3 protein: CASSQDTGTPLHF; CDR3 DNA: TGTGCCAGCAGCCAAGATACGGGAACACCCCTCCACTTT; V gene: TRBV4-2; J gene: TRBJ1-6; clone size: many; D gene: NA
CDR3 protein: CASSLDGSPNQPQHF; CDR3 DNA: TGCGCCAGCAGCTTGGATGGCAGCCCCAATCAGCCCCAGCATTTT; V gene: TRBV5-1; J gene: TRBJ1-5; clone size: many; D gene: NA
CDR3 protein: CASSLSGQVNTEAFF; CDR3 DNA: TGTGCCAGCAGCTTGTCGGGACAGGTCAACACTGAAGCTTTCTTT; V gene: TRBV7-9; J gene: TRBJ1-1; clone size: many; D gene: TRBD1